Shown below are 27 T cell receptor beta chains from a single sample sequenced in a study of T cells in Graves' hyperthyroidism and ophthalmopathy. Template material for amplifying TCR beta CDR3 regions consisted of RNA transcripts. During a first-round RT-PCR of the TCR CDR3, the HTBI primer set was used. TCRdb reprocessed the multiplex PCR reads via MiXCR and lists one record per CDR3 protein. The table shows approximately 590,000 distinct CDR3 sequences, with around 14% occurring only once. Source material: blood. Source of these receptors: a young woman with Graves' hyperthyroidism.

The chain links TRBV20-1 to TRBJ2-7, with a tentative D call TRBD1 (6 bases). In germline, CDR1 is DFQATT, CDR2 SNEGSKA (reference sequence). The CDR3 is 13 amino acids. With 3 bases removed from V and 4 bases from J, the gap between germline ends came to 13 bases. The CDR3 nucleotides read TGCAGTGCTAGTCGACAGGTTGATTACGAGCAGTACTTC. Encoded protein: CSASRQVDYEQYF.

In this sample, this clonotype turned up many times. CDR3 sequence reads: CSARVGGAKTEAFF. CDR3 DNA sequence: TGCAGTGCTAGAGTTGGGGGGGCGAAGACTGAAGCTTTCTTT. The chain is built from TRBV20-1 and TRBJ1-1, with D possibly matching TRBD1 (6 bases). The germline V gene has CDR1 DFQATT and CDR2 SNEGSKA (reference sequence). This CDR3 spans 14 amino acids. Trimming pared 1 base from V and 5 bases from J, leaving 14 bases between.

This clonotype turned up a few times. V gene TRBV9 combines with J gene TRBJ2-3, with 7 nucleotides matching TRBD1. The ends lost 0 bases at V and 3 bases at J; junction bases unmatched: 7. Looked up from germline, CDR1 is SGDLS and CDR2 is YYNGEE. The CDR3 covers 16 residues. CDR3: CASSVAQGQSTDTQYF. DNA of the CDR3: TGTGCCAGCAGCGTAGCCCAGGGACAGTCAACAGATACGCAGTATTTT.

This clonotype showed up many times. Here the CDR3 reads CSAREAVDLFF. DNA for the CDR3: TGCAGTGCTAGAGAGGCGGTAGACCTGTTTTTT. The V gene is TRBV20-1, the J gene TRBJ2-2; D gene uncertain. The CDR3 consists of 11 residues. Trimming took off 0 bases at V and 14 bases at J, with 10 bases between the two ends. Germline V gene sequence: CDR1 DFQATT, CDR2 SNEGSKA (reference sequence).

This clonotype was counted ten times or more. CDR3 protein: CASSSGTGQPQHF. CDR3 coding DNA: TGTGCCAGCAGCTCGGGGACAGGCCAGCCCCAGCATTTT. The chain employs TRBV7-6 and TRBJ1-5; 8 bases match TRBD1. With 4 bases clipped from V and 7 bases from J, the junction kept 3 bases outside the gene matches. This CDR3 region has 13 residues. Germline CDR1 SGHVS, CDR2 FNYEAQ.

In this sample, this clonotype turned up a few times. The chain couples TRBV7-6 to TRBJ2-3; no clear D gene. CDR1 SGHVS and CDR2 FNYEAQ come from the germline V gene. V dropped 2 bases and J dropped 6 bases, with 18 bases sitting between them. This CDR3 contains 16 residues. DNA of the CDR3: TGTGCCAGCAGCTTAACCCCGGGCCGCCGATCGGATACGCAGTATTTT. This sequence encodes CASSLTPGRRSDTQYF.

This clonotype occurred many times. The chain links TRBV20-1 to TRBJ2-7; the D gene is possibly TRBD2 (5 bases). Trimming removed 4 bases at V and 4 bases at J, with 20 bases between. The CDR3 extends over 15 amino acids. Germline V lookup: CDR1 DFQATT, CDR2 SNEGSKA (reference sequence). The CDR3 loop is CSATPILEGQYEQYF. CDR3 in DNA: TGCAGTGCTACGCCCATTCTCGAGGGCCAGTACGAGCAGTACTTC.

This clonotype was seen repeatedly, ten times or more. The chain couples TRBV7-8 to TRBJ2-3, with D possibly being TRBD1 (5 bases). The germline V gene encodes CDR1 SGHVS and CDR2 FQNEAQ. Trimming took 4 bases from V and 0 from J, leaving 17 bases between them. The CDR3 has 17 amino acids. In DNA, the CDR3 is TGTGCCAGCAGCTCCCCTGGGGCGAAAACTAGCACAGATACGCAGTATTTT. The encoded protein is CASSSPGAKTSTDTQYF.

The sample holds many counts of this clonotype. This rearrangement joins TRBV5-1 to TRBJ2-1; no clear D gene. With 0 bases removed from V and 0 bases from J, the gap between germline ends came to 10 bases. There are 16 residues in the CDR3. In germline, CDR1 is SGHRS, CDR2 YFSETQ. CDR3 in amino acids: CASSLGPASSYNEQFF. The CDR3 DNA reads as TGCGCCAGCAGCTTGGGCCCCGCGAGCTCCTACAATGAGCAGTTCTTC.

The rearrangement joins TRBV20-1 to TRBJ2-3, with 9 bases lining up with TRBD2. CDR3 length: 16 amino acids. The ends lost 7 bases at V and 2 bases at J; junction bases unmatched: 13. Germline V gene data show CDR1 as DFQATT and CDR2 as SNEGSKA (reference sequence). In nucleotides, the CDR3 is TGCAGTGTCACCATTCCTAGCGGGACTCCCACAGATACGCAGTATTTT. Translation: CSVTIPSGTPTDTQYF.

The gene calls are TRBV5-1 and TRBJ1-1; 8 bases align to TRBD1. Germline V gives CDR1 SGHRS, CDR2 YFSETQ. The CDR3 extends over 14 amino acids. Germline trimming cut 0 bases from V and 10 bases from J; bases unmatched to any gene: 8. The CDR3 loop reads CASSLVQGAQGAFF. CDR3 sequence (DNA): TGCGCCAGCAGCTTGGTTCAGGGGGCGCAGGGAGCTTTCTTT. Full variable domain (rest looked up from reference TRBV5-1 and TRBJ1-1): KAGVTQTPRYLIKTRGQQVTLSCSPISGHRSVSWYQQTPGQGLQFLFEYFSETQRNKGNFPGRFSGRQFSNSRSEMNVSTLELGDSALYLCASSLVQGAQGAFFGQGTRLTVV.

This clonotype was counted ten times or more. The genes are TRBV6-2 or TRBV6-3 and TRBJ2-7; 10 bases agree with TRBD1. Germline V gene data show CDR1 as MNHEY and CDR2 as SVGEGT. This CDR3 is 15 amino acids long. The V gene end was trimmed by 5 bases and the J gene end by 0 bases; junction bases not matched to a gene: 4. The chain's CDR3 is CASSGQGVASYEQYF. In DNA, the CDR3 is TGTGCCAGCAGTGGACAGGGGGTCGCCTCCTACGAGCAGTACTTC.

This clonotype was seen many times. The chain is built from TRBV6-2 or TRBV6-3 and TRBJ2-1; 10 bases map to TRBD1. The CDR3 is made up of 15 amino acids. J was trimmed by 8 bases and V by 1 base; bases with no gene match: 5. CDR1 and CDR2 (germline): MNHEY, SVGEGT. The chain's CDR3 is CASSYLGQGNDEQFF. DNA for the CDR3: TGTGCCAGCAGTTACTTGGGACAGGGGAACGATGAGCAGTTCTTC.

V is TRBV9 and J is TRBJ1-2; D might be TRBD1 (6 bases). V gave up 4 bases and J gave up 6 bases, with 13 bases separating them. CDR3 length equals 13 residues. From germline, CDR1 is SGDLS and CDR2 YYNGEE. CDR3 sequence (DNA): TGTGCCAGCAGCATGGTTACAGGGAATGGCTACACCTTC. This codes for CASSMVTGNGYTF.

This clonotype was observed at least ten times. The J gene is TRBJ1-5, the V gene TRBV2, with D possibly TRBD1 on 6 matching bases. Trimming removed 7 bases at V and 3 bases at J, with 10 bases between. The CDR3 totals 13 residues. Germline values: CDR1 SNHLY, CDR2 FYNNEI. The CDR3: CASKDRYNQPQHF. The DNA for the CDR3 is TGTGCCAGCAAGGACAGATACAATCAGCCCCAGCATTTT.

Ten or more counts support this clonotype. The chain combines TRBV6-1 with TRBJ1-5, with D tentatively TRBD1 (6 bases). Germline CDR1 and CDR2: MNHNS and SASEGT. The CDR3 totals 17 residues. V shed 4 bases and J shed 0 bases, with 16 bases lying between them. CDR3 loop: CASSAPGTPYSNQPQHF. CDR3 DNA sequence: TGTGCCAGCAGTGCCCCCGGGACACCTTATAGCAATCAGCCCCAGCATTTT.

This clonotype was detected many times. The chain links TRBV7-9 to TRBJ1-2; D remains unclear. Trimming removed 0 bases at V and 3 bases at J, with 17 bases between. The CDR3 length is 17 residues. Germline CDR1 and CDR2: SEHNR and FQNEAQ (reference sequence). The CDR3 region has the DNA TGTGCCAGCAGCTTAGCGGGCGACACCGCTTTTTACTATGGCTACACCTTC. It translates to CASSLAGDTAFYYGYTF.

This clonotype was detected only once. V is TRBV20-1 and J is TRBJ2-3; 13 bases align to TRBD2. Germline loops: CDR1 DFQATT, CDR2 SNEGSKA (reference sequence). V was pared by 1 base and J by 5 bases, with 6 bases of the junction left unmatched. This CDR3 comprises 16 residues. Here the CDR3 DNA reads TGCAGTGCTAGAGTCGGACTAGCGGGAGATCTAGATACGCAGTATTTT. It encodes CSARVGLAGDLDTQYF.

The table lists this clonotype with many counts. The gene calls are TRBV20-1 and TRBJ1-5; 7 bases are a match to TRBD1. Germline CDR1 and CDR2: DFQATT and SNEGSKA (reference sequence). J was trimmed by 0 bases and V by 1 base; bases with no gene match: 9. The CDR3 extends over 17 amino acids. The CDR3 sequence: CSARGGGGQNSNQPQHF. The DNA of the CDR3 is TGCAGTGCTAGAGGGGGTGGGGGACAGAATAGCAATCAGCCCCAGCATTTT.

There are many counts of this clonotype. The chain is built from TRBV7-9 and TRBJ2-7; TRBD1 might be the D (7 bases). V was trimmed by 5 bases and J by 4 bases, leaving 12 bases between them. This CDR3 is built from 13 residues. Looked up from germline, CDR1 is SEHNR and CDR2 is FQNEAQ (reference sequence). The CDR3 DNA sequence: TGTGCCAGCAGCGCCGCAGGGGGGTACGAGCAGTACTTC. This translates into CASSAAGGYEQYF.

This clonotype was counted at least ten times. The V call is TRBV7-2, the J call TRBJ1-1; no clear D gene. This CDR3 comprises 15 residues. Per germline, CDR1 SGHTA and CDR2 FQGNSA. Trimming removed 1 base at V and 1 base at J, with 10 bases between. The CDR3 loop reads CASSLEVGRNTEAFF. The CDR3 nucleotides are TGTGCCAGCAGCTTAGAAGTAGGGCGGAACACTGAAGCTTTCTTT. Supplemented by reference TRBV7-2 and TRBJ1-1, the full variable domain reads GAGVSQSPSNKVTEKGKDVELRCDPISGHTALYWYRQSLGQGLEFLIYFQGNSAPDKSGLPSDRFSAERTGGSVSTLTIQRTQQEDSAVYLCASSLEVGRNTEAFFGQGTRLTVV.

Only a few counts were recorded for this clonotype. This chain connects TRBV4-3 to TRBJ2-5; 13 bases match TRBD2. From germline, CDR1 is LGHNA and CDR2 YSLEER. The CDR3 extends over 16 amino acids. J was trimmed by 7 bases and V by 4 bases; bases with no gene match: 9. Written as DNA, the CDR3 is TGCGCCAGCAGCCTCGGGACTAGCGGGGTTATAGGGACCCAGTACTTC. This encodes CASSLGTSGVIGTQYF.

Note on this clonotype: A much larger clone is a single base away; this may be a read error. The chain employs TRBV7-2 and TRBJ2-3; perhaps TRBD1 as D (5 bases). CDR1 and CDR2 from the germline V gene are SGHTA and FQGNSA. This CDR3 contains 13 residues. CDR3 bases: TGTGCCAGCAGCCCACAGGTGTCAGATGCGCAGTATTTT. Translated, it gives CASSPQVSDAQYF.

The chain couples TRBV6-1 to TRBJ2-1, with D possibly TRBD2 on 6 matching bases. The CDR3 extends over 14 amino acids. Per germline, CDR1 MNHNS and CDR2 SASEGT. The ends were cut back, 3 bases at V and 7 bases at J, with 13 bases in the middle. DNA of the CDR3: TGTGCCAGCAGTGATACGGGACTCTCAAATGAGCAGTTCTTC. It encodes CASSDTGLSNEQFF.

The table lists this clonotype with many counts. The genes are TRBV28 and TRBJ2-7, with TRBD2 matching 13 bases. Germline CDR1 is MDHEN and CDR2 is SYDVKM. The CDR3 spans 16 residues. Germline trimming cut 6 bases from V and 7 bases from J; bases unmatched to any gene: 12. The CDR3 nucleotides read TGTGCCAGCAGCAATTCCGGACTAGCGGGAGTTCGAGAGCAGTACTTC. This codes for CASSNSGLAGVREQYF.

This clonotype was observed at least ten times. The V call is TRBV3-1, the J call TRBJ2-5, with no clear D. V lost 4 bases and J lost 1, with 7 bases in between. Per the germline V gene, CDR1 is LGHDT and CDR2 is YNNKEL (reference sequence). There are 13 residues in the CDR3. The chain's CDR3 is CASSRVSQETQYF. The CDR3 coding sequence is TGTGCCAGCAGCCGTGTATCCCAAGAGACCCAGTACTTC.

This clonotype was recorded many times. Here the CDR3 DNA reads TGCGCCAGCAGCTTGGGACTAGCGGGACGTTCCTACAATGAGCAGTTCTTC. Translated, it gives CASSLGLAGRSYNEQFF. The chain joins TRBV5-1 to TRBJ2-1; TRBD2 aligns across 11 bases. This CDR3 is built from 17 residues. The trim removed 0 bases at V and 1 base at J, leaving 3 bases unmatched. The germline V gene encodes CDR1 SGHRS and CDR2 YFSETQ.